These 8 T cell receptor beta chains came from one sample sequenced in a study of cytomegalovirus exposure and HLA in healthy donors. 60 Vbeta and 13 Jbeta primers were used in PCR. Profiled with immunoSEQ multiplex PCR; TCRdb holds only in-frame clones, not every one. The sample table includes about 150,000 clones. The sample taken for sequencing was PBMCs. All receptors derive from a woman between 50 and 59 years old in good health and CMV-seronegative.

DNA for the CDR3: TGTGCCAGCAGCTTCAGGGCTGGCTACACCTTC. Encoded protein: CASSFRAGYTF. The chain has TRBV7-2 and TRBJ1-2; D might be TRBD1 (5 bases). Germline V gene sequence: CDR1 SGHTA, CDR2 FQGNSA. The CDR3 runs to 11 residues. The V gene lost 3 bases and the J gene lost 7 bases, with 6 bases spanning the gap.

The V call is TRBV6-1, the J call TRBJ1-6; tentatively, D is TRBD1 (5 bases). CDR1 and CDR2 (germline): MNHNS, SASEGT. This CDR3 region has 15 residues. V lost 7 bases and J 5 bases, leaving 15 bases between the germline ends. In nucleotides, the CDR3 is TGTGCCAGCACTCCGGCGGGACTGGATAATTCACCCCTCCACTTT. Translated, it gives CASTPAGLDNSPLHF.

The rearrangement uses TRBV7-8 and TRBJ1-1; unclear D gene. Germline CDR1 and CDR2: SGHVS and FQNEAQ. Trimming took off 5 bases at V and 7 bases at J, with 14 bases between the two ends. CDR3 size: 13 residues. The CDR3 sequence: CASSPHEGSEAFF. The CDR3 DNA is TGTGCCAGCAGCCCCCACGAGGGCAGTGAAGCTTTCTTT.

The rearrangement uses TRBV5-1 and TRBJ1-6, with 7 bases aligning to TRBD1. Germline V gene data show CDR1 as SGHRS and CDR2 as YFSETQ. This CDR3 is built from 14 residues. The trim removed 4 bases at V and 7 bases at J, leaving 5 bases unmatched. The CDR3 DNA sequence: TGCGCCAGCAGCGGGCAGGGGGAAAATTCACCCCTCCACTTT. This sequence encodes CASSGQGENSPLHF.

The chain carries TRBV30 and TRBJ2-3; tentative D call: TRBD2 (6 bases). Trimming pared 4 bases from V and 7 bases from J, leaving 21 bases between. Germline CDR1 GTSNPN, CDR2 SVGIG (reference sequence). The CDR3 length is 15 residues. This chain's CDR3 is CAWNWVSGNSHTQYF. As DNA, the CDR3 is TGTGCCTGGAATTGGGTTAGCGGAAATTCTCATACGCAGTATTTT.

V is TRBV7-6 and J is TRBJ1-4; TRBD1 matches at 7 bases. The CDR3 extends over 14 amino acids. The ends lost 5 bases at V and 7 bases at J; junction bases unmatched: 7. Germline loops: CDR1 SGHVS, CDR2 FNYEAQ. The CDR3 reads CASSIRGRGEKLFF. As DNA, the CDR3 is TGTGCCAGCAGCATTAGGGGGCGCGGTGAAAAACTGTTTTTT.

The CDR3 sequence is CASSDRDRPYEQYF. The DNA for the CDR3 is TGTGCCAGCAGCGACCGGGACAGACCCTACGAGCAGTACTTC. The chain uses TRBV7-9 and TRBJ2-5; the match to TRBD1 covers 7 bases. The J call may be wrong; the DNA end is better matched by TRBJ2-7. Germline-derived CDR1 and CDR2 are SEHNR and FQNEAQ (reference sequence). The CDR3 totals 14 residues.

The V call is TRBV30, the J call TRBJ2-7; D may be TRBD2 (5 bases). The CDR3 sequence is 17 residues long. CDR1 and CDR2 from the germline V gene are GTSNPN and SVGIG (reference sequence). Between the trimmed V and J ends, which lost 0 bases and 4 bases, there was a span of 22 bases. Here the CDR3 reads CAWSVRPPRVRGYEQYF. CDR3 nucleotides: TGTGCCTGGAGTGTACGCCCCCCGAGGGTGAGAGGGTACGAGCAGTACTTC.